This T cell receptor beta chain is drawn from a study of cytomegalovirus exposure and HLA in healthy donors. Overall study results and limits: There were several of the most significant clusters that appeared linked to common viral pathogens in a later analysis.

CDR3 length equals 15 residues. V gave up 0 bases and J gave up 4 bases, with 13 bases separating them. The germline gives CDR1 SGHRS, CDR2 YFSETQ. With respect to this clone: Its antigen is currently unknown.

The PCR contained 60 Vbeta and 13 Jbeta primers. Produced via immunoSEQ multiplex PCR; TCRdb's table is partial and in-frame only. The table shows 140,000 to 150,000 clones, with 60% to 85% occurring only once. This receptor was identified in a man aged 35 to 55 in good health and CMV-seropositive. Sequences were obtained from PBMCs. This chain connects TRBV5-1 to TRBJ2-5; TRBD1 might be the D (6 bases). The CDR3 loop is CASSLEGSGAETQYF. As DNA, the CDR3 is TGCGCCAGCAGCTTGGAGGGTTCAGGGGCAGAGACCCAGTACTTC.